This T cell receptor beta chain was documented in a study of beta chain features in type 1 diabetes. General study findings and limits: Among type 1 diabetes patients, VDJ junctions had fewer insertions and more deletions.

The study reverse transcribed the entire isolated RNA, so it sequenced expressed TCRB transcripts. Profiled with immunoSEQ multiplex PCR; TCRdb holds only in-frame clones, not every one. This sample has approximately 160,000 clones; 7% to 10% occur once, and the top ten carry over 2%. After removal of 5 bases from V and 2 bases from J, the junction contained 5 bases not matched to a gene. The CDR3 is 15 residues long. Germline loops: CDR1 ENHRY, CDR2 SYGVKD. Points on this clone: Its specificity is unknown.

The gene calls are TRBV10-3 and TRBJ2-3, with 9 bases lining up with TRBD2. Specimen: central memory CD4+ T cells from blood. The sequence derives from a woman aged 18-29 years in good health. CDR3 nucleotide sequence: TGTGCCATCAGTCAGCGGGGGGCCGACACAGATACGCAGTATTTT. Translating it yields CAISQRGADTDTQYF.